The 26 T cell receptor beta chains below all came from one sample that was sequenced in a study of neurological immune-mediated disorders (dated by TCRdb to about 2019). Receptors were amplified or captured by 5' RACE. TCRdb records Illumina HiSeq 2500 as the sequencer. Using fastp trimming at Q25 and MiXCR clonotype assembly, TCRdb reanalyzed the public sequencing data and kept in-frame beta chains. For every CDR3 protein sequence, its rows merge into one entry that carries the most common genes and DNA. Here the sample has fewer than 85,000 distinct CDR3 sequences; about 4% occur a single time. The ten largest clones represent approximately 1.3% of the sample. The sequenced material came from PBMCs. These receptor sequences come from a man aged 30 to 45 with multiple sclerosis.

Turning to this clonotype: Given a much more abundant clone one base away, this may be a read error. The chain's CDR3 is CSARGRTNYSYTF. DNA of the CDR3: TGCAGTGCTAGGGGCAGGACTAACTATAGCTACACCTTC. J is TRBJ1-2 and V is TRBV20-1; no definite D call. Germline V gives CDR1 DFQATT, CDR2 SNEGSKA (reference sequence). This CDR3 comprises 13 residues.

This clonotype has a count of ten or more. J is TRBJ2-3 and V is TRBV10-3; 8 bases align to TRBD1. The CDR3 is made up of 14 amino acids. V lost 4 bases to trimming and J lost 6 bases; unmatched junction nucleotides: 6. Germline CDR1 and CDR2: ENHRY and SYGVKD. CDR3 in amino acids: CAISATGVTDTQYF. The CDR3 DNA follows: TGTGCCATCAGTGCGACAGGGGTAACCGATACGCAGTATTTT.

This clonotype was found many times. The chain has TRBV7-3 and TRBJ1-1, with TRBD1 identical over 9 bases. V was pared by 8 bases and J by 6 bases, with 7 bases of the junction left unmatched. CDR1 is SGHTA, CDR2 FQGTGA, per germline. The CDR3 is made up of 13 amino acids. CDR3 coding DNA: TGTGCCAGCCGTGCGGGACAGGGCGCTGAAGCTTTCTTT. This translates into CASRAGQGAEAFF.

This clonotype was counted a few times. The J gene is TRBJ2-1, the V gene TRBV20-1; 7 bases are a match to TRBD2. Trimming took 0 bases from V and 8 from J; bases not matched to a gene: 10. Germline CDR1 and CDR2: DFQATT and SNEGSKA (reference sequence). This CDR3 is 15 amino acids long. The CDR3 coding sequence is TGCAGTGCTAGAGATCTTCAACGGGGGGTCCATGAGCAGTTCTTC. Protein sequence: CSARDLQRGVHEQFF.

In this sample, this clonotype turned up many times. The chain combines TRBV4-1 with TRBJ2-2, with TRBD1 as a possible D gene (5 bases). With 0 bases removed from V and 5 bases from J, the gap between germline ends came to 13 bases. The CDR3 extends over 16 amino acids. From germline, CDR1 is MGHRA and CDR2 YSYEKL. The CDR3 protein is CASSQESRARTGELFF. The CDR3 DNA reads TGCGCCAGCAGCCAAGAGTCCAGGGCAAGGACCGGGGAGCTGTTTTTT.

There are many counts of this clonotype. The gene calls are TRBV6-1 and TRBJ1-6; TRBD1 aligns across 8 bases. The CDR3 runs to 14 residues. Germline V gene sequence: CDR1 MNHNS, CDR2 SASEGT. J gave up 10 bases and V 10 bases, and 12 bases lay outside the gene matches. The CDR3 DNA sequence: TGTGCCACACGACAGGGGACCTCTAGGTCACCCCTCCACTTT. This codes for CATRQGTSRSPLHF.

This clonotype showed up many times. V gene TRBV20-1 combines with J gene TRBJ2-7; D not certain. V was clipped by 1 base and J by 6 bases, with 13 bases between them. This CDR3 contains 13 residues. Germline V gene lookup returns CDR1 DFQATT and CDR2 SNEGSKA (reference sequence). The CDR3 reads CSARGSSKSEQYF. CDR3 in DNA: TGCAGTGCTAGAGGGAGCAGCAAAAGCGAGCAGTACTTC.

Many counts were recorded for this clonotype. CDR3 nucleotides: TGTGCCACCAGCAGACCAAGAGGACAGGGGTTCGGCGAGCAGTACTTC. Translating gives CATSRPRGQGFGEQYF. The chain uses TRBV15 and TRBJ2-7, with 9 bases aligning to TRBD1. This CDR3 has 16 residues. Looked up from germline, CDR1 is LNHNV and CDR2 is YYDKDF (reference sequence). V lost 2 bases and J lost 6; bases outside the gene matches: 11.

At least ten counts were recorded for this clonotype. The rearrangement uses TRBV12-3 or TRBV12-4 and TRBJ2-1; D gene unclear. Trimming stripped 1 base from V and 8 bases from J, with 9 bases between. There are 13 residues in the CDR3. As DNA, the CDR3 is TGTGCCAGCAGTTTAGGCGGTGGGGATGAGCAGTTCTTC. Translating gives CASSLGGGDEQFF.

This clonotype was detected ten times or more. This chain links TRBV10-3 with TRBJ1-4; D is undetermined. The CDR3 has 15 residues. With 3 bases removed from V and 5 bases from J, the gap between germline ends came to 13 bases. In germline, CDR1 is ENHRY, CDR2 SYGVKD. Here the CDR3 reads CAISESGAGNEKLFF. DNA of the CDR3: TGTGCCATCAGTGAATCGGGAGCGGGGAATGAAAAACTGTTTTTT.

This clonotype was detected a few times. The rearrangement uses TRBV20-1 and TRBJ2-3; 14 positions match TRBD2. This CDR3 is 19 amino acids long. The ends lost 0 bases at V and 2 bases at J; junction bases unmatched: 10. The germline V gene has CDR1 DFQATT and CDR2 SNEGSKA (reference sequence). CDR3 nucleotides: TGCAGTGCTAGAGATCATTGGACTAGCGGGGGGAAAAACACAGATACGCAGTATTTT. It encodes CSARDHWTSGGKNTDTQYF.

This clonotype was seen ten or more times. V usage is TRBV14 and J usage is TRBJ2-1; 11 nucleotides match TRBD1. The V gene's germline CDR1 is SGHDN and CDR2 FVKESK. The V and J ends lost 4 bases and 6 bases, in that order; junction bases with no gene match: 8. This CDR3 is 16 amino acids long. The CDR3 bases are TGTGCCAGCAGCCGTCTCGGGACAGGGGGACGCAATGAGCAGTTCTTC. Its translation is CASSRLGTGGRNEQFF.

This clonotype has ten or more counts. V usage is TRBV20-1 and J usage is TRBJ2-1; tentative D call: TRBD1 (5 bases). Trimming stripped 0 bases from V and 6 bases from J, with 9 bases between. Germline V gives CDR1 DFQATT, CDR2 SNEGSKA (reference sequence). The CDR3 has 13 residues. CDR3 residues: CSARDLRGNEQFF. CDR3 in DNA: TGCAGTGCTAGAGATCTAAGGGGCAATGAGCAGTTCTTC.

In this sample, this clonotype turned up many times. The J gene is TRBJ1-1, the V gene TRBV5-1, with 8 positions matching TRBD1. This CDR3 region has 14 residues. The V and J ends lost 5 bases and 1 base, in that order; junction bases with no gene match: 4. CDR1 is SGHRS, CDR2 YFSETQ, per germline. The CDR3 sequence: CASRPGGQNTEAFF. CDR3 bases: TGCGCCAGCAGGCCAGGGGGCCAGAACACTGAAGCTTTCTTT.

This clonotype has at least ten counts. V and J are TRBV4-2 and TRBJ2-7; TRBD2 aligns across 9 bases. V gave up 0 bases and J gave up 7 bases; unmatched junction bases: 7. The germline CDR1 and CDR2 sequences are LGHNA and YNFKEQ. The CDR3 length is 15 residues. In nucleotides, the CDR3 is TGTGCCAGCAGCCAAGATTCACTAGCGGGTGGGGAGCAGTACTTC. This encodes CASSQDSLAGGEQYF.

This clonotype was counted at least ten times. The V call is TRBV5-1, the J call TRBJ2-7, with 9 bases that match TRBD1. The germline gives CDR1 SGHRS, CDR2 YFSETQ. This CDR3 region has 15 residues. The V gene end was trimmed by 3 bases and the J gene end by 1 base; junction bases not matched to a gene: 5. DNA of the CDR3: TGCGCCAGCAGCTCCAGGACAGGGGATTCCTACGAGCAGTACTTC. Its translation: CASSSRTGDSYEQYF.

In this sample, this clonotype turned up many times. V and J are TRBV20-1 and TRBJ1-4; D not resolved. Deletions cut 2 bases from V and 5 bases from J, with 18 bases between. CDR3 length: 16 amino acids. The V gene's germline CDR1 is DFQATT and CDR2 SNEGSKA (reference sequence). The CDR3 nucleotides are TGCAGTGCTAGAAATCTTGAGTCGGAACAGAATGAAAAACTGTTTTTT. Translation: CSARNLESEQNEKLFF.

This clonotype was seen at least ten times. The junction and the germline gene differ at one end; a read error may be behind it. The chain employs TRBV20-1 and TRBJ1-5, with TRBD1 as a possible D gene (5 bases). Germline-derived CDR1 and CDR2 are DFQATT and SNEGSKA (reference sequence). CDR3 length: 12 amino acids. The chain's CDR3 is CSIQAGNQPQNF. DNA for the CDR3: TGCAGTATACAGGCCGGCAATCAGCCCCAGAATTTT.

This clonotype is deemed medium-sized. The rearrangement uses TRBV14 and TRBJ2-7, with unresolved D. The CDR3 has 15 residues. V dropped 1 base and J dropped 2 bases, with 12 bases sitting between them. Germline values: CDR1 SGHDN, CDR2 FVKESK. CDR3 loop: CASSQGPSFAYEQYF. The CDR3 DNA is TGTGCCAGCAGCCAAGGCCCTTCGTTCGCCTACGAGCAGTACTTC.

This clonotype has ten or more counts. The V and J genes are TRBV12-3 or TRBV12-4 and TRBJ1-5; D is unclear. This CDR3 is built from 12 residues. V was pared by 6 bases and J by 0 bases, with 3 bases between. The CDR3 loop is CASSFSNQPQHF. CDR3 DNA sequence: TGTGCCAGCAGCTTTAGCAATCAGCCCCAGCATTTT.

This clonotype was counted ten times or more. The chain employs TRBV20-1 and TRBJ1-2, with a weak D call TRBD1 (5 bases). Trimming removed 6 bases from V and 2 bases from J, with 16 bases in between. CDR1 and CDR2 (germline): DFQATT, SNEGSKA (reference sequence). This CDR3 has 14 residues. For the CDR3, the DNA is TGCAGTGCGGCCGGGACCCCGAGGAACTATGGCTACACCTTC. This encodes CSAAGTPRNYGYTF.

This clonotype appeared many times. This chain joins TRBV12-3 or TRBV12-4 and TRBJ1-5, with D unclear. V lost 3 bases, J lost 8 bases, and 11 bases lay in between. CDR3 length equals 13 residues. The CDR3 sequence is CASSFIQGKPQHF. In nucleotides, the CDR3 is TGTGCCAGCAGTTTCATTCAAGGGAAGCCCCAGCATTTT.

Many counts were recorded for this clonotype. The J gene is TRBJ2-7, the V gene TRBV6-2 or TRBV6-3, with a weak D call TRBD1 (6 bases). This CDR3 is 12 amino acids long. Trimming cost V 7 bases and J 4 bases, with 11 bases left between them. Germline V gene sequence: CDR1 MNHEY, CDR2 SVGEGT. The CDR3 loop reads CASKQGSYEQYF. The DNA of the CDR3 is TGTGCCAGCAAACAGGGATCGTACGAGCAGTACTTC.

This clonotype was recorded at least ten times. The V gene is TRBV12-3 or TRBV12-4, the J gene TRBJ2-1; D is unclear. The V end lost 5 bases, the J end lost 5 bases, and 16 bases lay between the germline ends. The CDR3 spans 15 residues. CDR3 in amino acids: CASSPDSGWDNEQFF. DNA for the CDR3: TGTGCCAGCAGTCCCGACTCGGGCTGGGACAATGAGCAGTTCTTC.

This clonotype was observed a handful of times. A much larger clone lies one base from this, so it may be a read error. The J gene is TRBJ1-5, the V gene TRBV12-3 or TRBV12-4; D unresolved. This CDR3 has 13 amino acids. V was trimmed by 4 bases and J by 4 bases, leaving 8 bases between them. The chain's CDR3 is CASSYERNQPQHF. As DNA, the CDR3 is TGTGCCAGCAGTTATGAAAGGAATCAGCCCCAGCATTTT.

This clonotype was found many times. The V and J genes are TRBV10-3 and TRBJ1-2, with 7 bases fitting TRBD1. Germline V CDR1 and CDR2: ENHRY, SYGVKD. CDR3 length equals 13 residues. The ends lost 3 bases at V and 8 bases at J; junction bases unmatched: 6. The DNA for the CDR3 is TGTGCCATCAGTGAATTCCAGGGGGGCGGCTACACCTTC. Its translation is CAISEFQGGGYTF.